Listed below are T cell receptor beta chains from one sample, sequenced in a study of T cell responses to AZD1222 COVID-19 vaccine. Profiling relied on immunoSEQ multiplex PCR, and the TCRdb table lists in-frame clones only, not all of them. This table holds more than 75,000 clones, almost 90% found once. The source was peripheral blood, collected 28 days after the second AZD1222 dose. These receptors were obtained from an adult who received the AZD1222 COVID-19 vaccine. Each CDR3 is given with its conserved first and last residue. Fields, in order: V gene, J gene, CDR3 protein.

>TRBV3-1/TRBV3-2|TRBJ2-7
CASSLPTGSFDEQYF
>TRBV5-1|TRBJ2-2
CASRRRETGELFF
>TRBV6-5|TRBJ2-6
CASSLTGPGANVLTF
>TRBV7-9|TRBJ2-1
CASSPSPRTGWNEQFF
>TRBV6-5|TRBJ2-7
CASSYSLGTHFYEQYF
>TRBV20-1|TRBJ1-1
CSASNTEAFF
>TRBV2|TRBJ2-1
CASSEASSGYNEQFF
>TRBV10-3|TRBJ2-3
CAISEREGVDTQYF
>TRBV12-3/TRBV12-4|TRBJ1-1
CASSFDTEAFF
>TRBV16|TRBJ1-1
CASSQSGGAGTEAFF
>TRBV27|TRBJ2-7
CASSFTGSYEQYF
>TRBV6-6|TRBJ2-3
CASIPSGSPDTQYF
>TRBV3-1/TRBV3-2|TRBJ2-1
CASSRGLAESSYNEQFF
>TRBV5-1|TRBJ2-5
CASRPRLAEETQYF
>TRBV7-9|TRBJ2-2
CASSLWEAGELFF
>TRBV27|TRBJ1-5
CASSLGGDNQPQHF
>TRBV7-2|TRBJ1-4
CASSFQGSFNEKLFF
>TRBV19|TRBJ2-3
CASKTSGRLGADTQYF
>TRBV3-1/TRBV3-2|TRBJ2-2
CASSPSRAAGELFF
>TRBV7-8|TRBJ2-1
CASSFKRDRGRDEQFF
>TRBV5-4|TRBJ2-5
CASSLNLVGREAQYF
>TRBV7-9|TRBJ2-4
CASSLEGARNIQYF
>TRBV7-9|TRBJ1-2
CASSDDRPMSLRYTF
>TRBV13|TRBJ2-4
CASSIKTSGSHIQYF
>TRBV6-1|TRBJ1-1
CASREDRVNTEAFF
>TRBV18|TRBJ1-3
CASSPGTPSGNTIYF
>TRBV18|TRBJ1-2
CASSPQPGQGFGEGYTF
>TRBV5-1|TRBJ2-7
CASSLGGNNYEQYF
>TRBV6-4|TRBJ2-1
CASSDSDLNEQFF
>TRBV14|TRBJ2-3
CASSQGEGTGDTQYF
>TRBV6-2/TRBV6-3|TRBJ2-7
CASSYSGWQGYEQYF
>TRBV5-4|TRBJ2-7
CASSLNSAGYYEQYF
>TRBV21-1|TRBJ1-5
CASSKGGGETQPQHF
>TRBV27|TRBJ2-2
CASSFSGAGELFF
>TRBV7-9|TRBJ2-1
CASSSGLAAHEQFF
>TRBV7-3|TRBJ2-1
CASSQSKRGEQFF
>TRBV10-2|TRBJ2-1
CASREQGMTYNEQFF
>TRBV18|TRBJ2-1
CASSPSSGRVGYNEQFF
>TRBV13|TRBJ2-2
CASSLGHPGELFF
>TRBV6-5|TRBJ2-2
CASSLGTTGELFF
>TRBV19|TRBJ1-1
CASRQGLTEAFF
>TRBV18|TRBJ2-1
CASSFWNNEQFF
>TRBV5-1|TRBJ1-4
CASRSITNEKLFF
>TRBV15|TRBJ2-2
CATSRRDQNTGELFF
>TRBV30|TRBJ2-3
CAWKKGPSTDTQYF
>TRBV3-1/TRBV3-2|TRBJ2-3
CASSQENTDTQYF
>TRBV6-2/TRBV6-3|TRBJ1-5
CASSAGTVRDYQPQHF
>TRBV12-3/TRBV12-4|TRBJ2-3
CASSFKFTQYF
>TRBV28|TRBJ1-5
CASSPGRGRNQPQHF